Each of the 24 T cell receptor beta chains below was sequenced from the same sample in a study of blood T cell repertoires in COVID-19. Method: immunoSEQ multiplex PCR; TCRdb's copy keeps in-frame clones and lacks some. The data hold hundreds of thousands of clones, with approximately 90% observed a single time. Sample: PBMCs or T cells enriched from blood (not recorded which). The receptors stem from a man aged 25 to 45 who had recovered from COVID-19.

This chain connects TRBV19 to TRBJ2-3; 9 nucleotides align to TRBD1. Germline CDR1 reads LNHDA; CDR2 reads SQIVND (reference sequence). This CDR3 has 15 residues. Trimming cost V 3 bases and J 11 bases; bases outside gene matches: 12. The CDR3 nucleotides are TGTGCCAGTAGTATTGCGACAGGGGGTCCTTCGGGGCAGTATTTT. It codes for CASSIATGGPSGQYF.

In this sample, this clone turned up once. The chain combines TRBV10-2 with TRBJ2-7; D possibly corresponds to TRBD2 (6 bases). CDR3 length: 13 residues. V dropped 7 bases and J dropped 0 bases, with 10 bases sitting between them. Germline-derived CDR1 and CDR2 are WSHSY and SAAADI. For the CDR3, the DNA is TGCGCCAGCATCGCGGGGAGCTCCTACGAGCAGTACTTC. This codes for CASIAGSSYEQYF.

To note about this clone: At one boundary the junction diverges from the germline segment, which might be a read error. The gene calls are TRBV7-2 and TRBJ2-7, with TRBD2 matching over 12 bases. Germline lookup yields CDR1 SGHTA and CDR2 FQGNSA. The CDR3 is 15 residues long. The CDR3 DNA sequence: TGTGCCAGCAGTCGGGACCCTCTAGCGGGAGGGGGCTGGGACTTC. Its protein is CASSRDPLAGGGWDF.

V gene TRBV6-6 combines with J gene TRBJ1-4; 7 nucleotides agree with TRBD1. This CDR3 contains 15 residues. CDR1 is MNHNY and CDR2 is SVGAGI in the germline V gene (reference sequence). V dropped 5 bases and J dropped 5; count of bases not matched to a gene: 8. Here the CDR3 reads CASSPRNRGNEKLFF. As DNA, the CDR3 is TGTGCCAGCAGTCCGCGAAACAGGGGAAATGAAAAACTGTTTTTT.

The chain recombines TRBV7-9 with TRBJ2-7, with 9 nucleotides matching TRBD1. Trimming at V came to 5 bases and at J to 5 bases, leaving 4 bases not matched to a gene. The CDR3 runs to 13 residues. Germline V CDR1 and CDR2: SEHNR, FQNEAQ (reference sequence). The CDR3 bases are TGTGCCAGCAGCAACAGGGGGCGCAACGAGCAGTACTTC. Translated: CASSNRGRNEQYF.

The rearrangement links TRBV18 to TRBJ1-6, with D possibly TRBD1 on 6 matching bases. Germline loops: CDR1 KGHSH, CDR2 LQKENI. The CDR3 loop spans 16 amino acids. Trimming took 0 bases from V and 7 from J, leaving 13 bases between them. This CDR3 is CASSPPSNRENSPLHF. The DNA of the CDR3 is TGTGCCAGCTCACCACCGTCAAACAGGGAAAATTCACCCCTCCACTTT.

The CDR3 DNA sequence: TGCGCCAGCAGTCCCTCGGGACTTATGAACACTGAAGCTTTCTTT. Encoded protein: CASSPSGLMNTEAFF. This sequence joins TRBV23-1 and TRBJ1-1; D might be TRBD1 (5 bases). TRBV23-1 is known as an ORF, though its function is uncertain. The CDR3 runs to 15 residues. Trimming stripped 4 bases from V and 0 bases from J, with 12 bases between.

CDR3 residues: CASSLSSGASYEQYF. CDR3 coding DNA: TGTGCCAGCAGCTTATCTAGCGGGGCGTCCTACGAGCAGTACTTC. The chain combines TRBV7-2 with TRBJ2-7, with 9 bases aligning to TRBD2. Trimming at V came to 2 bases and at J to 1 base, leaving 3 bases not matched to a gene. The CDR3 spans 15 residues. Germline values: CDR1 SGHTA, CDR2 FQGNSA.

This clone has a handful of counts. The CDR3 sequence: CASKKPFGSAAGNQPQHF. DNA of the CDR3: TGCGCCAGCAAAAAGCCGTTCGGCTCCGCGGCCGGCAATCAGCCCCAGCATTTT. This chain uses TRBV4-1 with TRBJ1-5; D ambiguous. Deletions cut 7 bases from V and 2 bases from J, with 24 bases between. This CDR3 has 18 amino acids. CDR1 MGHRA and CDR2 YSYEKL come from the germline V gene.

This sequence joins TRBV19 and TRBJ1-1, with 8 bases matching TRBD1. Germline lookup yields CDR1 LNHDA and CDR2 SQIVND (reference sequence). The CDR3 loop spans 16 amino acids. Trimming cost V 5 bases and J 0 bases; bases outside gene matches: 8. In DNA, the CDR3 is TGTGCCAGTAGTCCGGACAGGGCACCCTTGAACACTGAAGCTTTCTTT. Its protein is CASSPDRAPLNTEAFF.

This sequence joins TRBV9 and TRBJ1-2; the D gene is possibly TRBD1 (6 bases). From germline, CDR1 is SGDLS and CDR2 YYNGEE. Trimming removed 0 bases from V and 4 bases from J, with 10 bases in between. CDR3 length equals 14 residues. CDR3 loop: CASSVGRGGYGYTF. As DNA, the CDR3 is TGTGCCAGCAGCGTAGGAAGGGGGGGCTATGGCTACACCTTC.

CDR3 DNA sequence: TGTGCCAGTAGCTCCGGACAGGGGGTCCAAGAGACCCAGTACTTC. It translates to CASSSGQGVQETQYF. The chain couples TRBV19 to TRBJ2-5, with 10 bases identical to TRBD1. Germline lookup yields CDR1 LNHDA and CDR2 SQIVND (reference sequence). Trimming cost V 6 bases and J 1 base; bases outside gene matches: 5. The CDR3 is made up of 15 amino acids.

The J gene is TRBJ1-5, the V gene TRBV28, with D possibly being TRBD1 (5 bases). The CDR3 is 16 residues long. Trimming shortened V by 5 bases and J by 4 bases, and 18 bases separated the two germline ends. The germline CDR1 and CDR2 sequences are MDHEN and SYDVKM. As DNA, the CDR3 is TGTGCCAGCAGTCCCCGGGGGGAAGCCCGAAATCAGCCCCAGCATTTT. Protein product: CASSPRGEARNQPQHF.

V gene TRBV7-2 combines with J gene TRBJ1-1, with D uncertain. Germline V gene sequence: CDR1 SGHTA, CDR2 FQGNSA. The CDR3 length is 16 residues. V was clipped by 2 bases and J by 1 base, with 14 bases between them. CDR3 protein: CASSLWLWRANTEAFF. CDR3 nucleotide sequence: TGTGCCAGCAGCTTATGGTTGTGGAGGGCGAACACTGAAGCTTTCTTT.

This clone came up a few times. The chain couples TRBV27 to TRBJ2-2, with 9 bases aligning to TRBD1. The trim removed 3 bases at V and 5 bases at J, leaving 4 bases unmatched. CDR1 and CDR2 from the germline V gene are MNHEY and SMNVEV (reference sequence). The CDR3 has 15 residues. Here the CDR3 DNA reads TGTGCCAGCAGTTTCGGGACAGGGTCGACCGGGGAGCTGTTTTTT. It yields the protein CASSFGTGSTGELFF.

V gene TRBV4-1 combines with J gene TRBJ1-6, with D tentatively TRBD1 (5 bases). Per germline, CDR1 MGHRA and CDR2 YSYEKL. V was clipped by 5 bases and J by 1 base, with 15 bases between them. This CDR3 is 17 amino acids long. The CDR3 DNA reads TGCGCCAGCAGCACACACACGGGGGAGTCCTATAATTCACCCCTCCACTTT. Translated, it gives CASSTHTGESYNSPLHF.

This sequence joins TRBV28 and TRBJ1-1; D ambiguous. This CDR3 is 13 amino acids long. Deletions cut 1 base from V and 4 bases from J, with 7 bases between. Germline loops: CDR1 MDHEN, CDR2 SYDVKM. The CDR3 nucleotides are TGTGCCAGCAGTTTATCGGCAGGCACTGAAGCTTTCTTT. Its translation is CASSLSAGTEAFF.

The chain joins TRBV11-3 to TRBJ2-5; 8 bases match TRBD1. Germline CDR1 SGHNT, CDR2 YENEEA. The CDR3 consists of 18 residues. V shed 3 bases and J 3 bases; nucleotides not matched to a gene: 15. CDR3 coding DNA: TGTGCCAGCAGCTTGGGCCGTGACCAGGGGGCGCGTGAAGAGACCCAGTACTTC. This gives the protein CASSLGRDQGAREETQYF.

The V call is TRBV18, the J call TRBJ1-6; 12 bases are a match to TRBD1. Per germline, CDR1 KGHSH and CDR2 LQKENI. Trimming took 7 bases from V and 9 from J; bases not matched to a gene: 7. This CDR3 is built from 15 residues. The CDR3 DNA follows: TGTGCCAGCTGCCGGGACAGGGGGCTTGGTTCACCCCTCCACTTT. Translated: CASCRDRGLGSPLHF. The variable domain in full, completed from reference TRBV18 and TRBJ1-6, reads NAGVMQNPRHLVRRRGQEARLRCSPMKGHSHVYWYRQLPEEGLKFMVYLQKENIIDESGMPKERFSAEFPKEGPSILRIQQVVRGDSAAYFCASCRDRGLGSPLHFGNGTRLTVT.

V and J are TRBV6-5 and TRBJ1-1, with TRBD1 matching over 7 bases. Germline trimming cut 2 bases from V and 1 base from J; bases unmatched to any gene: 7. CDR3 size: 16 residues. Germline CDR1 and CDR2: MNHEY and SVGAGI. The chain's CDR3 is CASSYKTTGWNTEAFF. The CDR3, as DNA: TGTGCCAGCAGTTACAAAACGACAGGGTGGAACACTGAAGCTTTCTTT.

The J gene is TRBJ2-7, the V gene TRBV28; maybe TRBD1 (5 bases). In germline, CDR1 is MDHEN, CDR2 SYDVKM. CDR3 size: 14 residues. DNA for the CDR3: TGTTCATGTAGGGGCCCAGGGCCTCACTACGAGCAGTACTTC. Its protein is CSCRGPGPHYEQYF.

The rearrangement joins TRBV25-1 to TRBJ1-4; 8 bases agree with TRBD1. V was pared by 4 bases and J by 8 bases, with 6 bases of the junction left unmatched. Looked up from germline, CDR1 is MGHDK and CDR2 is SYGVNS. CDR3 length: 14 residues. The CDR3 here is CASSARTGYEKLFF. DNA for the CDR3: TGTGCCAGCAGTGCCCGGACAGGGTACGAAAAACTGTTTTTT.

The chain uses TRBV6-1 and TRBJ2-5; 7 bases agree with TRBD1. The V segment lost 3 bases and the J segment 2 bases; nucleotides outside the gene matches: 6. Looked up from germline, CDR1 is MNHNS and CDR2 is SASEGT. This CDR3 spans 15 amino acids. DNA for the CDR3: TGTGCCAGCAGTGACCTAACAGGGGATCAAGAGACCCAGTACTTC. Protein: CASSDLTGDQETQYF.

The chain links TRBV15 to TRBJ2-7; 8 bases agree with TRBD1. The germline V gene encodes CDR1 LNHNV and CDR2 YYDKDF (reference sequence). This CDR3 region has 14 residues. The trim removed 0 bases at V and 6 bases at J, leaving 4 bases unmatched. The CDR3 nucleotides read TGTGCCACCAGCAGAGAGGAACAGGGGGGCGAGCAGTACTTC. Protein product: CATSREEQGGEQYF. Based on the CDR3 plus reference TRBV15 and TRBJ2-7, the full variable domain is DAMVIQNPRYQVTQFGKPVTLSCSQTLNHNVMYWYQQKSSQAPKLLFHYYDKDFNNEADTPDNFQSRRPNTSFCFLDIRSPGLGDTAMYLCATSREEQGGEQYFGPGTRLTVT.